Following are 20 T cell receptor beta chains from one sample sequenced in a study of blood T cell repertoires in COVID-19. Method: immunoSEQ multiplex PCR; TCRdb's copy keeps in-frame clones and lacks some. This sample has about 190,000 clones, with roughly 80% found just once. Sequencing was performed on peripheral blood. These receptors were collected from a woman aged 50 to 60 with acute or convalescent COVID-19.

The CDR3 here is CASSYKGTGRGYEQYF. For the CDR3, the DNA is TGTGCCAGCAGCTACAAAGGGACCGGGCGGGGGTACGAGCAGTACTTC. This chain connects TRBV11-2 to TRBJ2-7; 7 nucleotides align to TRBD2. This CDR3 spans 16 amino acids. The V and J ends lost 4 bases and 4 bases, in that order; junction bases with no gene match: 13. Germline V gene sequence: CDR1 SGHAT, CDR2 FQNNGV.

The chain recombines TRBV18 with TRBJ2-3, with 7 bases that match TRBD2. The germline V gene encodes CDR1 KGHSH and CDR2 LQKENI. The CDR3 has 15 residues. Unmatched junction bases numbered 6, after V lost 3 bases and J lost 3 bases. The CDR3 region has the DNA TGTGCCAGCTCACCCCGGGGCGGGGGAACAGATACGCAGTATTTT. Encoded protein: CASSPRGGGTDTQYF.

The V and J genes are TRBV6-5 and TRBJ2-1, with D unclear. This CDR3 comprises 15 residues. The germline V gene encodes CDR1 MNHEY and CDR2 SVGAGI. With 1 base removed from V and 0 bases from J, the gap between germline ends came to 7 bases. The CDR3 DNA reads as TGTGCCAGCAGTTACTGGTCGGGCTCCTACAATGAGCAGTTCTTC. Encoded protein: CASSYWSGSYNEQFF.

The chain is built from TRBV6-5 and TRBJ2-7; possibly TRBD2 for D (5 bases). Germline V CDR1 and CDR2: MNHEY, SVGAGI. This CDR3 spans 14 amino acids. V gave up 4 bases and J gave up 1 base, with 11 bases separating them. DNA of the CDR3: TGTGCCAGCAGTTCCCGGGGTGATTCCTACGAGCAGTACTTC. Encoded protein: CASSSRGDSYEQYF.

This sequence joins TRBV6-6 and TRBJ2-5; a possible D gene is TRBD2 (7 bases). The V end was cut by 3 bases, the J end by 4 bases, with 12 bases between. The CDR3 spans 14 residues. Germline lookup yields CDR1 MNHNY and CDR2 SVGAGI (reference sequence). CDR3 bases: TGTGCCAGCAGTTATTCGAGGGGGGGAGAGACCCAGTACTTC. Protein product: CASSYSRGGETQYF.

This CDR3 is CAWAMGAGGPYNEQFF. The CDR3 DNA is TGTGCCTGGGCAATGGGCGCGGGAGGCCCCTACAATGAGCAGTTCTTC. This chain uses TRBV30 with TRBJ2-1, with 8 positions matching TRBD2. The V segment lost 5 bases and the J segment 2 bases; nucleotides outside the gene matches: 11. The CDR3 sequence is 16 residues long. In germline, CDR1 is GTSNPN, CDR2 SVGIG (reference sequence).

The chain uses TRBV9 and TRBJ2-1; 10 nucleotides line up with TRBD2. J gave up 3 bases and V 3 bases, and 12 bases lay outside the gene matches. This CDR3 has 18 amino acids. Germline V lookup: CDR1 SGDLS, CDR2 YYNGEE. CDR3 in amino acids: CASSASGRGDGDYNEQFF. CDR3 sequence (DNA): TGTGCCAGCAGCGCTAGCGGGAGAGGGGACGGGGACTACAATGAGCAGTTCTTC. Full variable domain (outside the CDR3, taken from reference TRBV9 and TRBJ2-1): DSGVTQTPKHLITATGQRVTLRCSPRSGDLSVYWYQQSLDQGLQFLIQYYNGEERAKGNILERFSAQQFPDLHSELNLSSLELGDSALYFCASSASGRGDGDYNEQFFGPGTRLTVL.

The gene calls are TRBV30 and TRBJ1-1; D uncertain. The CDR3 length is 15 residues. CDR1 is GTSNPN and CDR2 is SVGIG in the germline V gene (reference sequence). The ends were cut back, 0 bases at V and 1 base at J, with 12 bases in the middle. The CDR3 reads CAWSVPGFGNTEAFF. The CDR3 nucleotides read TGTGCCTGGAGTGTCCCGGGTTTTGGGAACACTGAAGCTTTCTTT.

The V gene is TRBV5-4, the J gene TRBJ1-2; 9 bases line up with TRBD1. The CDR3 is 13 amino acids. The ends lost 4 bases at V and 8 bases at J; junction bases unmatched: 6. CDR1 and CDR2 from the germline V gene are SGHNT and YYREEE (reference sequence). CDR3 bases: TGTGCCAGCAGCCGACAGGGGGTTTCCGGCTACACCTTC. It translates to CASSRQGVSGYTF.

This clone was detected only once. This chain joins TRBV11-2 and TRBJ2-3; 15 bases line up with TRBD2. The CDR3 loop spans 16 amino acids. J gave up 4 bases and V 5 bases, and 4 bases lay outside the gene matches. Germline V gives CDR1 SGHAT, CDR2 FQNNGV. CDR3 coding DNA: TGTGCCAGCAGCCTCTGGACTAGCGGGGGGGCAGATACGCAGTATTTT. Translated: CASSLWTSGGADTQYF. Looking up the rest from reference TRBV11-2 and TRBJ2-3 gives the full variable domain: EAGVAQSPRYKIIEKRQSVAFWCNPISGHATLYWYQQILGQGPKLLIQFQNNGVVDDSQLPKDRFSAERLKGVDSTLKIQPAKLEDSAVYLCASSLWTSGGADTQYFGPGTRLTVL.

The V gene is TRBV5-5, the J gene TRBJ2-3; 8 nucleotides line up with TRBD2. In germline, CDR1 is SGHKS, CDR2 YYEKEE (reference sequence). This CDR3 is built from 14 residues. V was clipped by 2 bases and J by 2 bases; unmatched bases: 1. The CDR3 bases are TGTGCCAGCAGCTTTAGCGGGACCACAGATACGCAGTATTTT. Protein: CASSFSGTTDTQYF.

The chain carries TRBV30 and TRBJ2-7, with 8 bases matching TRBD1. CDR1 is GTSNPN and CDR2 is SVGIG in the germline V gene (reference sequence). The length of the CDR3 is 13 residues. The J segment lost 0 bases and the V segment lost 6 bases, leaving 4 bases of the junction unmatched. As DNA, the CDR3 is TGTGCCTGCCAGGGGGCGAGCTCCTACGAGCAGTACTTC. Translated, it gives CACQGASSYEQYF. The full variable domain, with the rest looked up from reference TRBV30 and TRBJ2-7, is SQTIHQWPATLVQPVGSPLSLECTVEGTSNPNLYWYRQAAGRGLQLLFYSVGIGQISSEVPQNLSASRPQDRQFILSSKKLLLSDSGFYLCACQGASSYEQYFGPGTRLTVT.

This chain uses TRBV27 with TRBJ2-3; 11 bases line up with TRBD2. The CDR3 is made up of 17 amino acids. Germline V gene data show CDR1 as MNHEY and CDR2 as SMNVEV (reference sequence). The junction had 11 bases not matched to a gene; V was cut back by 5 bases and J by 4 bases. CDR3 DNA: TGTGCCAGCAGTCCTACGAGACTAGCGGGGACAGCAGATACGCAGTATTTT. It codes for CASSPTRLAGTADTQYF.

The rearrangement links TRBV7-8 to TRBJ2-1; TRBD2 matches 11 bases. Germline V lookup: CDR1 SGHVS, CDR2 FQNEAQ. The CDR3 is 15 residues long. V lost 4 bases and J lost 9; bases outside the gene matches: 8. DNA for the CDR3: TGTGCCAGCAGCTCCGGACTAGCGGGTACCCGTGAGCAGTTCTTC. Its translation: CASSSGLAGTREQFF.

This clone occurred a few times. CDR3 region: CASSASSDSSYNEQFF. CDR3 in DNA: TGTGCCAGCAGCGCCTCCTCGGACAGCTCCTACAATGAGCAGTTCTTC. This chain uses TRBV9 with TRBJ2-1, with D tentatively TRBD1 (6 bases). The CDR3 spans 16 residues. Germline V gives CDR1 SGDLS, CDR2 YYNGEE. Trimming took 3 bases from V and 0 from J, leaving 13 bases between them.

This clone was detected only a few times. V is TRBV11-2 and J is TRBJ2-1, with 8 bases fitting TRBD2. The CDR3 consists of 16 residues. The V gene end was trimmed by 3 bases and the J gene end by 6 bases; junction bases not matched to a gene: 10. Germline assignment: CDR1 SGHAT and CDR2 FQNNGV. This CDR3 reads CASSFPSRGGSNEQFF. In nucleotides, the CDR3 is TGTGCCAGCAGCTTTCCTAGCCGGGGGGGCAGCAATGAGCAGTTCTTC.

In this sample, this clone turned up many times. The chain is built from TRBV6-2 or TRBV6-3 and TRBJ1-1; no firm D call. Per the germline V gene, CDR1 is MNHEY and CDR2 is SVGEGT. CDR3 length: 13 residues. V was cut by 4 bases and J by 1 base, with 7 bases left in between. The CDR3 spells CASSWRENTEAFF. The CDR3 DNA reads as TGTGCCAGCAGTTGGCGGGAGAACACTGAAGCTTTCTTT.

J is TRBJ1-2 and V is TRBV6-2 or TRBV6-3; D gene uncertain. V was pared by 6 bases and J by 0 bases, with 17 bases between. There are 16 residues in the CDR3. Germline assignment: CDR1 MNHEY and CDR2 SVGEGT. The CDR3 nucleotides read TGTGCCAGCAGCCCCCCCGGGGAGGACCCTAACTATGGCTACACCTTC. This gives the protein CASSPPGEDPNYGYTF.

The chain is built from TRBV5-6 and TRBJ2-1; no definite D call. This CDR3 is 13 amino acids long. V lost 2 bases and J lost 4, with 7 bases in between. CDR1 and CDR2 (germline): SGHDT, YYEEEE. This CDR3 is CASSLRTYNEQFF. The CDR3 nucleotides are TGTGCCAGCAGCTTAAGAACTTACAATGAGCAGTTCTTC.

This clone was seen at least ten times. CDR3 loop: CASSRGTGYNSPLHF. In DNA, the CDR3 is TGTGCCAGCAGCCGAGGGACAGGCTATAATTCACCCCTCCACTTT. The chain combines TRBV11-2 with TRBJ1-6; 8 bases agree with TRBD1. The CDR3 is made up of 15 amino acids. Germline V gene sequence: CDR1 SGHAT, CDR2 FQNNGV. After removal of 5 bases from V and 3 bases from J, the junction contained 3 bases not matched to a gene.